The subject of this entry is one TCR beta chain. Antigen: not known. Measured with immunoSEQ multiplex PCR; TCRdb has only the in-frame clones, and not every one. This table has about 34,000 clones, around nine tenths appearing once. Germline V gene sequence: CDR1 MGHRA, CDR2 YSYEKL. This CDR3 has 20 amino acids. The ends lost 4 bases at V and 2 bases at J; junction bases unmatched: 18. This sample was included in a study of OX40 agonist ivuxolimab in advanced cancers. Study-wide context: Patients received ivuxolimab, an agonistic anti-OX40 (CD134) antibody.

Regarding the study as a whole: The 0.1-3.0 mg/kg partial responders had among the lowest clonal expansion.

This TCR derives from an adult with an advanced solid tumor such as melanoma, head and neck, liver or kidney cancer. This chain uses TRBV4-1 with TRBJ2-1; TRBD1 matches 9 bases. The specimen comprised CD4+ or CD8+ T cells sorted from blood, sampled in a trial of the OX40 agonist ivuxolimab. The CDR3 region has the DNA TGCGCCAGCAGCCCTCGCCGGGACAGGGTATTTGTAGCAGCCTACAATGAGCAGTTCTTC. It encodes CASSPRRDRVFVAAYNEQFF.